This T cell receptor (beta chain) came from a study of regulatory T cells in long-lasting Graves disease. Specified time point: persistent/refractory GD, antithyroid drugs over 5 years with positive TRAb. With RNA extracted from PBMCs as input, the TCR library was made. CDR3-region Arm-PCR and iRepertoire HTBI primers produced the TCR beta libraries. TCRdb processed the multiplex PCR reads anew with MiXCR; each CDR3 protein has one entry. The table includes almost 350,000 distinct CDR3 sequences, roughly 21% detected once. This CDR3 has 15 residues. Germline V gives CDR1 DFQATT, CDR2 SNEGSKA (reference sequence). V shed 0 bases, J shed 4 bases, and the junction held 3 bases outside the gene matches. The sample holds many counts of this clonotype.

This receptor was identified in a female donor with Graves disease. The chain has TRBV20-1 and TRBJ1-4; TRBD1 matches 9 bases. The sequenced sample was peripheral blood mononuclear cells (PBMCs), obtained when the disease was refractory, from a patient treated with antithyroid drugs. CDR3 DNA sequence: TGCAGTGCTAGAGATGGGACAGGGCTTAATGAAAAACTGTTTTTT. It translates to CSARDGTGLNEKLFF.